One and the same sample provided the 23 T cell receptor beta chains below, sequenced in a study of T cell changes during pregnancy in multiple sclerosis. The protocol was immunoSEQ multiplex PCR, while the TCRdb copy is restricted to in-frame clones and leaves out a portion. The profile shows approximately 50,000 clones, almost 95% of them singletons. The sample in question was CD4+ T cells from peripheral blood mononuclear cells, obtained in the third trimester of pregnancy. Receptors originate from a female donor with multiple sclerosis, enrolled in a pregnancy study.

The rearrangement links TRBV12-5 to TRBJ2-5; D is possibly TRBD2 (5 bases). CDR1 LGHNT and CDR2 FRNRAP come from the germline V gene. V was pared by 6 bases and J by 5 bases, with 10 bases between. This CDR3 contains 12 residues. The CDR3 coding sequence is TGTGCTAGTGGCCGGGGTTGGGAGACCCAGTACTTC. Its translation is CASGRGWETQYF.

This chain uses TRBV7-2 with TRBJ2-7; a possible D gene is TRBD2 (5 bases). Between the trimmed V and J ends, which lost 5 bases and 1 base, there was a span of 15 bases. Germline CDR1 SGHTA, CDR2 FQGNSA. The CDR3 extends over 15 amino acids. The CDR3 DNA is TGTGCCAGCAGCCCCTGGACTCGCCAATCCTACGAGCAGTACTTC. This sequence encodes CASSPWTRQSYEQYF.

The chain is built from TRBV14 and TRBJ2-1; the match to TRBD2 covers 10 bases. V lost 4 bases, J lost 10 bases, and 16 bases stayed unmatched. Germline CDR1 is SGHDN and CDR2 is FVKESK. The CDR3 has 17 amino acids. In DNA form, the CDR3 reads TGTGCCAGCAGCCCTCCCGGGCTAGCGGGAGTCCCAGCGGAGCAGTTCTTC. Amino acid sequence: CASSPPGLAGVPAEQFF.

The chain employs TRBV28 and TRBJ1-1; 7 nucleotides align to TRBD1. Trimming took 6 bases from V and 0 from J; bases not matched to a gene: 7. The CDR3 is 15 amino acids. Germline V gene sequence: CDR1 MDHEN, CDR2 SYDVKM. The CDR3 DNA reads as TGTGCCAGCAGACCCATGGGACAGTTGAACACTGAAGCTTTCTTT. Its protein is CASRPMGQLNTEAFF. Complete variable domain (other parts from reference TRBV28 and TRBJ1-1): DVKVTQSSRYLVKRTGEKVFLECVQDMDHENMFWYRQDPGLGLRLIYFSYDVKMKEKGDIPEGYSVSREKKERFSLILESASTNQTSMYLCASRPMGQLNTEAFFGQGTRLTVV.

Comment on this clone: Germline and junction disagree at one end, which may indicate a read error. The CDR3 region is CASSEAFQGREGVF. CDR3 nucleotide sequence: TGTGCCAGCAGTGAAGCCTTTCAGGGCAGGGAAGGAGTGTTT. The chain carries TRBV6-1 and TRBJ2-3, with a tentative D call TRBD1 (5 bases). The germline CDR1 and CDR2 sequences are MNHNS and SASEGT. The CDR3 runs to 14 residues.

The J gene is TRBJ2-7, the V gene TRBV7-9, with 7 bases matching TRBD1. J was trimmed by 3 bases and V by 4 bases; bases with no gene match: 6. The germline CDR1 and CDR2 sequences are SEHNR and FQNEAQ (reference sequence). This CDR3 has 14 residues. CDR3 amino acids: CASSSHRDSYEQYF. The CDR3 DNA sequence: TGTGCCAGCAGCTCACACAGGGACAGCTACGAGCAGTACTTC.

The CDR3 sequence: CSAGRGDEQFF. CDR3 nucleotides: TGCAGTGCTGGGAGGGGAGATGAGCAGTTCTTC. The V call is TRBV20-1, the J call TRBJ2-1; TRBD2 agrees at 7 bases. The germline V gene encodes CDR1 DFQATT and CDR2 SNEGSKA (reference sequence). The CDR3 sequence is 11 residues long. The V and J ends lost 5 bases and 8 bases, in that order; junction bases with no gene match: 3.

The J gene is TRBJ1-5, the V gene TRBV7-8; 7 bases line up with TRBD1. This CDR3 has 16 residues. V was pared by 2 bases and J by 0 bases, with 4 bases of the junction left unmatched. In germline, CDR1 is SGHVS, CDR2 FQNEAQ. CDR3 region: CASSLTRTGSNQPQHF. The DNA of the CDR3 is TGTGCCAGCAGCTTAACGAGGACAGGTAGCAATCAGCCCCAGCATTTT.

J is TRBJ1-1 and V is TRBV6-5; no firm D call. V lost 5 bases to trimming and J lost 1 base, with 11 bases between them. From germline, CDR1 is MNHEY and CDR2 SVGAGI. CDR3 length equals 14 residues. DNA of the CDR3: TGTGCCAGCAGTCCCCGGAGCGGGAACACTGAAGCTTTCTTT. Residues: CASSPRSGNTEAFF.

This chain joins TRBV12-5 and TRBJ1-2, with 9 bases identical to TRBD1. V trimming: 4 bases; J trimming: 14 bases; junction bases outside the gene matches: 17. CDR1 LGHNT and CDR2 FRNRAP come from the germline V gene. The CDR3 is 15 residues long. The CDR3 nucleotides read TGTGCTAGTGGTTCCTCCTACGGACAGGGGCAGGCGCGGACCTTC. Residues: CASGSSYGQGQARTF.

The chain recombines TRBV7-3 with TRBJ1-2, with D uncertain. V was cut by 5 bases and J by 7 bases, with 14 bases left in between. Germline CDR1 reads SGHTA; CDR2 reads FQGTGA. The CDR3 covers 13 residues. The CDR3 DNA reads as TGTGCCAGCAGCCCCAGACCGGGGTTTGGCTACACCTTC. It specifies CASSPRPGFGYTF. Using reference TRBV7-3 and TRBJ1-2 for the parts outside the CDR3, the full variable domain is GAGVSQTPSNKVTEKGKYVELRCDPISGHTALYWYRQSLGQGPEFLIYFQGTGAADDSGLPNDRFFAVRPEGSVSTLKIQRTERGDSAVYLCASSPRPGFGYTFGSGTRLTVV.

The genes are TRBV30 and TRBJ1-5; 7 bases are shared with TRBD1. Unmatched junction bases numbered 3, after V lost 1 base and J lost 3 bases. CDR3 length: 14 amino acids. Germline CDR1 is GTSNPN and CDR2 is SVGIG (reference sequence). In nucleotides, the CDR3 is TGTGCCTGGAGTGACAGGGGAAACAATCAGCCCCAGCATTTT. Residues: CAWSDRGNNQPQHF.

CDR3 in DNA: TGTGCCAGCAAACTAGACAGGGCCTACGAGCAGTACTTC. It specifies CASKLDRAYEQYF. The chain combines TRBV27 with TRBJ2-7; TRBD1 matches at 7 bases. Germline V lookup: CDR1 MNHEY, CDR2 SMNVEV (reference sequence). The CDR3 covers 13 residues. After removal of 7 bases from V and 2 bases from J, the junction contained 5 bases not matched to a gene.

This clone occurred once. This rearrangement joins TRBV5-6 to TRBJ2-5; possible D gene TRBD1, 5 bases. Trimming shortened V by 4 bases and J by 5 bases, and 24 bases separated the two germline ends. This CDR3 region has 17 residues. Germline V gene data show CDR1 as SGHDT and CDR2 as YYEEEE. The CDR3 coding sequence is TGTGCCAGCAGCCCGGAGAAAAATCAGGGTCGTTCGGAGACCCAGTACTTC. Its protein is CASSPEKNQGRSETQYF.

V and J are TRBV27 and TRBJ2-1; 10 nucleotides line up with TRBD1. The J segment lost 8 bases and the V segment lost 4 bases, leaving 11 bases of the junction unmatched. The V gene's germline CDR1 is MNHEY and CDR2 SMNVEV (reference sequence). The CDR3 contains 16 residues. The CDR3 sequence: CASSWNPGQGFHEQFF. The CDR3 DNA is TGTGCCAGCAGTTGGAATCCGGGACAGGGGTTCCATGAGCAGTTCTTC.

This chain joins TRBV6-1 and TRBJ2-7; no clear D. V was cut by 3 bases and J by 6 bases, with 9 bases left in between. Germline-derived CDR1 and CDR2 are MNHNS and SASEGT. The CDR3 loop spans 12 amino acids. The CDR3 region has the DNA TGTGCCAGCAGTGACTGGTCGCGCGAGCAGTACTTC. It yields the protein CASSDWSREQYF.

The J gene is TRBJ2-1, the V gene TRBV10-3; 14 bases fit TRBD2. The CDR3 consists of 17 residues. Germline lookup yields CDR1 ENHRY and CDR2 SYGVKD. J lost 8 bases, V lost 0 bases, and 6 bases had no gene match. The CDR3 is CAISESWTSGRSHEQFF. For the CDR3, the DNA is TGTGCCATCAGTGAGTCCTGGACTAGCGGGAGGTCGCATGAGCAGTTCTTC.

J is TRBJ2-2 and V is TRBV27, with 9 bases aligning to TRBD1. With 0 bases clipped from V and 3 bases from J, the junction kept 5 bases outside the gene matches. The CDR3 runs 17 residues. Germline CDR1 and CDR2: MNHEY and SMNVEV (reference sequence). The CDR3 protein is CASSLSRGTGYTGELFF. Written as DNA, the CDR3 is TGTGCCAGCAGTTTATCGAGAGGGACAGGGTACACCGGGGAGCTGTTTTTT.

The chain is built from TRBV10-3 and TRBJ2-5; TRBD2 aligns across 9 bases. V gave up 4 bases and J gave up 5 bases; unmatched junction bases: 8. Germline V lookup: CDR1 ENHRY, CDR2 SYGVKD. The CDR3 is 15 amino acids. CDR3 region: CAISVDSGGAETQYF. Written as DNA, the CDR3 is TGTGCCATCAGTGTTGATAGCGGGGGAGCCGAGACCCAGTACTTC.

CDR3 in DNA: TGTGCCAGTAGTATTCTGCTAGCGGGATTGCGGCGTAGCACAGATACGCAGTATTTT. Residues: CASSILLAGLRRSTDTQYF. V usage is TRBV19 and J usage is TRBJ2-3, with 9 nucleotides matching TRBD2. Per germline, CDR1 LNHDA and CDR2 SQIVND (reference sequence). The J segment lost 0 bases and the V segment lost 3 bases, leaving 13 bases of the junction unmatched. The length of the CDR3 is 19 residues.

The chain has TRBV18 and TRBJ1-1; TRBD1 is a possible D gene (6 bases). From germline, CDR1 is KGHSH and CDR2 LQKENI. The V gene lost 5 bases and the J gene lost 1 base, with 14 bases spanning the gap. The CDR3 loop spans 15 amino acids. As DNA, the CDR3 is TGTGCCAGCTCATTGCATGCGACAGGGAACACTGAAGCTTTCTTT. Its protein product is CASSLHATGNTEAFF.

The sample holds one count of this clone. V is TRBV19 and J is TRBJ2-3, with TRBD2 matching 14 bases. The CDR3 extends over 15 amino acids. V was pared by 4 bases and J by 3 bases, with 0 bases of the junction left unmatched. The germline V gene has CDR1 LNHDA and CDR2 SQIVND (reference sequence). The CDR3 coding sequence is TGTGCCAGTAGTAGGACTAGCGGGAGGACAGATACGCAGTATTTT. Amino acid sequence: CASSRTSGRTDTQYF. The full variable domain, completed using reference TRBV19 and TRBJ2-3, is DGGITQSPKYLFRKEGQNVTLSCEQNLNHDAMYWYRQDPGQGLRLIYYSQIVNDFQKGDIAEGYSVSREKKESFPLTVTSAQKNPTAFYLCASSRTSGRTDTQYFGPGTRLTVL.

The rearrangement uses TRBV9 and TRBJ1-1; no clear D gene. Germline lookup yields CDR1 SGDLS and CDR2 YYNGEE. The CDR3 is 15 residues long. V lost 4 bases to trimming and J lost 5 bases, with 18 bases between them. CDR3 region: CASSNSPLEKTEAFF. The CDR3 nucleotides are TGTGCCAGCAGCAACTCTCCCCTTGAGAAGACTGAAGCTTTCTTT.